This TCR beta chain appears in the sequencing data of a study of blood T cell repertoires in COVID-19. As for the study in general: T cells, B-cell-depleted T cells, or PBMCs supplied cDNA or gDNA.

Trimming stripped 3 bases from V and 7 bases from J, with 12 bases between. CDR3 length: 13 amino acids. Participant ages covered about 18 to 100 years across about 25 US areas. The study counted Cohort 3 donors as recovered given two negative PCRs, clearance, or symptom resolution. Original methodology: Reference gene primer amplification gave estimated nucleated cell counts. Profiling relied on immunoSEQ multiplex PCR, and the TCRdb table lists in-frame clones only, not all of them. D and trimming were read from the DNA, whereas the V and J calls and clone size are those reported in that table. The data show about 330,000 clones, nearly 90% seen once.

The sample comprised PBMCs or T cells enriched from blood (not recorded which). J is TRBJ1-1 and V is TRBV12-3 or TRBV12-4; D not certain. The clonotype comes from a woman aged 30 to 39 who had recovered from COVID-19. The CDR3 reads CASSFGQNLEAFF. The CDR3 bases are TGTGCCAGCAGTTTTGGGCAGAACCTTGAAGCTTTCTTT.